The sequence of this T cell receptor (beta chain) was determined in a study of T cells after yellow fever vaccination. Background on the study: Preparation of the low-cell-number fractions used SMART-Seq v4 Ultra Low Input.

The TCR cDNA carried a universal primer site and UMIs from 5'RACE template switching. MiXCR, applied by TCRdb to the 5' RACE reads, yields one record per CDR3 protein. The table has roughly 99,000 distinct CDR3 sequences, roughly 6% seen once. Sequencing was performed on CD8+ T cells sorted from PBMCs, taken 10 days after the yellow fever booster vaccination. This TCR derives from a young man who received the YFV17D yellow fever vaccine.

This CDR3 is CASSFGGGQQPQHF. The CDR3 nucleotides are TGTGCCAGCAGTTTTGGGGGGGGTCAGCAGCCCCAGCATTTT. The rearrangement joins TRBV27 to TRBJ1-5; D is possibly TRBD1 (5 bases). V was pared by 3 bases and J by 7 bases, with 13 bases between. The CDR3 runs to 14 residues. Germline CDR1 reads MNHEY; CDR2 reads SMNVEV (reference sequence).